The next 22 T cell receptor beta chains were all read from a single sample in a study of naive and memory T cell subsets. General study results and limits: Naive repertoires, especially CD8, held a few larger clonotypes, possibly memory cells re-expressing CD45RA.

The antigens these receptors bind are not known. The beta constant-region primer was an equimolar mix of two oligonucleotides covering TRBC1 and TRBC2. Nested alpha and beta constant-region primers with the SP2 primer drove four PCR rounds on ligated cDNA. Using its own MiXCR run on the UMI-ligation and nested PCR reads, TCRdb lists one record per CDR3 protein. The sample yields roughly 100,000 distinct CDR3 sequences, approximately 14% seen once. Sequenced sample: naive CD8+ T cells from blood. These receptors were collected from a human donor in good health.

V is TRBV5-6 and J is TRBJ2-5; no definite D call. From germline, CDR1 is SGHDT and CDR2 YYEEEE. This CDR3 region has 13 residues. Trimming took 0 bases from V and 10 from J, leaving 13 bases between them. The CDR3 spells CASSLGPLVGQYF. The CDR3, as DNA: TGTGCCAGCAGCTTGGGGCCCCTGGTTGGCCAGTACTTC. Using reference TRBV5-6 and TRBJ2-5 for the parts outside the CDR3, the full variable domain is DAGVTQSPTHLIKTRGQQVTLRCSPKSGHDTVSWYQQALGQGPQFIFQYYEEEERQRGNFPDRFSGHQFPNYSSELNVNALLLGDSALYLCASSLGPLVGQYFGPGTRLLVL.

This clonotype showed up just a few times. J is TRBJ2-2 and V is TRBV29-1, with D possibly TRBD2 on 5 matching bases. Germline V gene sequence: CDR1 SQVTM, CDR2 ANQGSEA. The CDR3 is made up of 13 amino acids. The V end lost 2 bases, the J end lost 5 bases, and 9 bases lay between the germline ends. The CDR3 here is CSVEPRDTGELFF. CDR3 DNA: TGCAGCGTTGAACCGAGGGATACCGGGGAGCTGTTTTTT.

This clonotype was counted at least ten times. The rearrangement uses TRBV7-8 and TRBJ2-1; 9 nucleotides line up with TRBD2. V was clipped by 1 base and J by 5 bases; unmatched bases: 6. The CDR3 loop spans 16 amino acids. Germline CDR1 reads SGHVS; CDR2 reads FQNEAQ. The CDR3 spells CASSLVTEREDNEQFF. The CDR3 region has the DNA TGTGCCAGCAGCTTAGTGACGGAGCGGGAGGACAATGAGCAGTTCTTC.

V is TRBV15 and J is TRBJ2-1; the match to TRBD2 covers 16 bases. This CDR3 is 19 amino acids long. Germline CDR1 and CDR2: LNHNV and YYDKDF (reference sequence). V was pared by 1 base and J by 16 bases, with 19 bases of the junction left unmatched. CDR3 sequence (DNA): TGTGCCACCAGCAGAGCCCACCTGCGGGGGACTAGCGGGGGGGCCGGTCTATTCTTC. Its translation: CATSRAHLRGTSGGAGLFF. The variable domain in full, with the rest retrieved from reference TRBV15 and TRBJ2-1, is DAMVIQNPRYQVTQFGKPVTLSCSQTLNHNVMYWYQQKSSQAPKLLFHYYDKDFNNEADTPDNFQSRRPNTSFCFLDIRSPGLGDTAMYLCATSRAHLRGTSGGAGLFFGPGTRLTVL.

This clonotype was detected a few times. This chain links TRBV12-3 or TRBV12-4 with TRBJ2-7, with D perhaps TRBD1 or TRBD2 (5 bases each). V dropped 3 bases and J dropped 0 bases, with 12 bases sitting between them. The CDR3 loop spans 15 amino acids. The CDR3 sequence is CASSFSGTLSYEQYF. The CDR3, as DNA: TGTGCCAGCAGTTTTTCGGGGACGCTCTCCTACGAGCAGTACTTC.

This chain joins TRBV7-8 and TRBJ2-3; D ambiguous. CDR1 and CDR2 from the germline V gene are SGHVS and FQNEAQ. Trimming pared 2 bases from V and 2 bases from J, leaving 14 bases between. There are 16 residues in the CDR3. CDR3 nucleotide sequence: TGTGCCAGCAGCTTATCCTCAGGAGATATCACAGATACGCAGTATTTT. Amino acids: CASSLSSGDITDTQYF. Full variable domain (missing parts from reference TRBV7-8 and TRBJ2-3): GAGVSQSPRYKVAKRGQDVALRCDPISGHVSLFWYQQALGQGPEFLTYFQNEAQLDKSGLPSDRFFAERPEGSVSTLKIQRTQQEDSAVYLCASSLSSGDITDTQYFGPGTRLTVL.

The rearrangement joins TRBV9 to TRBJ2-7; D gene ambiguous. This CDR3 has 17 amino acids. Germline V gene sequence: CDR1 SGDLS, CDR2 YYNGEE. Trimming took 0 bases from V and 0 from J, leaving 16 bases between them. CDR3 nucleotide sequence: TGTGCCAGCAGCGTAGACAGCAGTATACCCAGCTCCTACGAGCAGTACTTC. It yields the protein CASSVDSSIPSSYEQYF.

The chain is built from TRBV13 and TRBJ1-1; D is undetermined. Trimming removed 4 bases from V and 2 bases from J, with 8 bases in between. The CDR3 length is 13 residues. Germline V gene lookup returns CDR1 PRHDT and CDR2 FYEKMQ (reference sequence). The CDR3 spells CASSWASNTEAFF. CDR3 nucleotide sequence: TGTGCCAGCAGCTGGGCCAGCAACACTGAAGCTTTCTTT.

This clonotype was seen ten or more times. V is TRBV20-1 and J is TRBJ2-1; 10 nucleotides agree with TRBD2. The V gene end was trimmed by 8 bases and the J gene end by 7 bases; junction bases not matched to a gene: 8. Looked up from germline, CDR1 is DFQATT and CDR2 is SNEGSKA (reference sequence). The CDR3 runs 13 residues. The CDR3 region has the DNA TGCAGTTCATACGGGGGACTAGCGAATGAGCAGTTCTTC. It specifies CSSYGGLANEQFF.

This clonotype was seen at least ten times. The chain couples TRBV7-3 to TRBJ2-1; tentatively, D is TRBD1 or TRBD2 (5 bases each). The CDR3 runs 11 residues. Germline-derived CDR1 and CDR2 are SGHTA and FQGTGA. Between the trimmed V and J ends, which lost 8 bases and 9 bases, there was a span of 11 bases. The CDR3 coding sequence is TGTGCCAGCGGGTCGGGGCTTGAGCAGTTCTTC. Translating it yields CASGSGLEQFF. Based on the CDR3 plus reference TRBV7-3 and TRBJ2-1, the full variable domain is GAGVSQTPSNKVTEKGKYVELRCDPISGHTALYWYRQSLGQGPEFLIYFQGTGAADDSGLPNDRFFAVRPEGSVSTLKIQRTERGDSAVYLCASGSGLEQFFGPGTRLTVL.

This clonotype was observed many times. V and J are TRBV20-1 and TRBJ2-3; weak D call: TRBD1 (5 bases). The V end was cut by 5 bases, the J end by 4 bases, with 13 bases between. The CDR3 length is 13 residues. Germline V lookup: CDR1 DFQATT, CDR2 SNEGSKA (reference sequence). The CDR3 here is CSAPQERADTQYF. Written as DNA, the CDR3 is TGCAGTGCTCCACAGGAGAGAGCAGATACGCAGTATTTT.

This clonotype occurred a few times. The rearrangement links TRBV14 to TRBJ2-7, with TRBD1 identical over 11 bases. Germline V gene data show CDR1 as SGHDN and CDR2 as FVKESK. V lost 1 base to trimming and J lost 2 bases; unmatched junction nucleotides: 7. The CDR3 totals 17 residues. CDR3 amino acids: CASSQGPRDRGTYEQYF. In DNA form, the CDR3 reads TGTGCCAGCAGCCAAGGACCCCGGGACAGGGGGACCTACGAGCAGTACTTC.

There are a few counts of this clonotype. This CDR3 reads CASALGTGALETQYF. Here the CDR3 DNA reads TGTGCTAGTGCCCTCGGGACAGGGGCGTTGGAGACCCAGTACTTC. V is TRBV12-5 and J is TRBJ2-5; 10 positions agree with TRBD1. The CDR3 totals 15 residues. V shed 7 bases, J shed 5 bases, and the junction held 10 bases outside the gene matches. The V gene's germline CDR1 is LGHNT and CDR2 FRNRAP.

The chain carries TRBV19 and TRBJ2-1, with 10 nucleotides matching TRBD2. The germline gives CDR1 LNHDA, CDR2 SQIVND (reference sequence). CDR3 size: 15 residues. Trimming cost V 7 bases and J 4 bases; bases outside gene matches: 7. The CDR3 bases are TGTGCCAGTACCCTGGGAGCGGGAGGGTACAATGAGCAGTTCTTC. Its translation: CASTLGAGGYNEQFF. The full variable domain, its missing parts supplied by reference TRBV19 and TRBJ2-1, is DGGITQSPKYLFRKEGQNVTLSCEQNLNHDAMYWYRQDPGQGLRLIYYSQIVNDFQKGDIAEGYSVSREKKESFPLTVTSAQKNPTAFYLCASTLGAGGYNEQFFGPGTRLTVL.

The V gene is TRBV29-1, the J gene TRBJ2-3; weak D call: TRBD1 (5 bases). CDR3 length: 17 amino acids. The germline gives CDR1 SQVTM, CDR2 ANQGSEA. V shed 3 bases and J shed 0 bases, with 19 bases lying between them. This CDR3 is CSVEGHRAKISTDTQYF. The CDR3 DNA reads TGCAGCGTTGAGGGGCACCGTGCCAAAATAAGCACAGATACGCAGTATTTT.

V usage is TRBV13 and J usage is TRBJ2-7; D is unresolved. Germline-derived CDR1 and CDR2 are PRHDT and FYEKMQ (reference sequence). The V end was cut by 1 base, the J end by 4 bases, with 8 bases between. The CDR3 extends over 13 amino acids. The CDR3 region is CASSLEDSYEQYF. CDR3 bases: TGTGCCAGCAGCTTAGAAGACTCATACGAGCAGTACTTC.

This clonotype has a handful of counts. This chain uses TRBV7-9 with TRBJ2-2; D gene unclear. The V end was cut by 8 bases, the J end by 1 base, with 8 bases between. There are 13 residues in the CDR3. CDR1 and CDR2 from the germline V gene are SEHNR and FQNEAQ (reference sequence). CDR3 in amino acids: CASYSENTGELFF. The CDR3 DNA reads TGTGCCAGCTACAGTGAGAACACCGGGGAGCTGTTTTTT.

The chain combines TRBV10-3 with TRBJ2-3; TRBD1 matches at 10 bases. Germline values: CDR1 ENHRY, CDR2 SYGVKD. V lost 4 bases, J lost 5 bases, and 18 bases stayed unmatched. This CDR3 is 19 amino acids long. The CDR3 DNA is TGTGCCATCAGTGCCCTGGGGGGGAGGACAGGGGGAGAAGAAGATACGCAGTATTTT. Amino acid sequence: CAISALGGRTGGEEDTQYF.

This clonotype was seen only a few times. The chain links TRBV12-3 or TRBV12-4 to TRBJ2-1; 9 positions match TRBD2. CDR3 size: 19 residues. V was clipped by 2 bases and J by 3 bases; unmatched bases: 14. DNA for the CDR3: TGTGCCAGCAGTTTAACGGGTCTTCTGACTAGCGGAAACTACAATGAGCAGTTCTTC. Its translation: CASSLTGLLTSGNYNEQFF.

The CDR3 coding sequence is TGTGCCACCAGCATCGGACAGCCACTTACCTACGAGCAGTACTTC. Its translation is CATSIGQPLTYEQYF. The chain has TRBV15 and TRBJ2-7; D possibly corresponds to TRBD1 (6 bases). CDR3 length: 15 residues. Germline loops: CDR1 LNHNV, CDR2 YYDKDF (reference sequence). The ends were cut back, 4 bases at V and 2 bases at J, with 15 bases in the middle.

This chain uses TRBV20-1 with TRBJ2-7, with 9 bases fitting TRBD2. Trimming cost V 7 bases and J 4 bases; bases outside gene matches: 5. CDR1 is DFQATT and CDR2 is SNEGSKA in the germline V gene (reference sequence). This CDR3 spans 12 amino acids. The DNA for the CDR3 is TGCAGTGTAGCGGGAGAGACTTACGAGCAGTACTTC. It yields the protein CSVAGETYEQYF.

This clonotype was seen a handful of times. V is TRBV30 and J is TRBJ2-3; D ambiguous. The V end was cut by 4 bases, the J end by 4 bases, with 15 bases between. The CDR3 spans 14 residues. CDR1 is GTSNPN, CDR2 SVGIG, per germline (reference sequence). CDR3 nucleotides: TGTGCCTGGACTCCCAGTCCTTGGGCAGATACGCAGTATTTT. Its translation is CAWTPSPWADTQYF.